A single sample is the source of the 18 T cell receptor beta chains below, sequenced in a study of PD-1 blockade in classical Hodgkin lymphoma. TCRdb keeps only in-frame clones here, not all; method: immunoSEQ multiplex PCR. The sample shows fewer than 20,000 clones, around 72% of them seen only once. Each and every patient relapsed after autologous stem cell transplantation, and patients got differing brentuximab vedotin exposure. Here the sequenced sample was peripheral blood mononuclear cells (PBMCs), taken at baseline. The receptors originated from a human donor with classical Hodgkin lymphoma.

DNA of the CDR3: TGTGCCAGCAGTTCCCCTAGCGGGGGCTCCTACAATGAGCAGTTCTTC. Its protein is CASSSPSGGSYNEQFF. This sequence joins TRBV6-5 and TRBJ2-1, with TRBD2 matching over 10 bases. J gave up 0 bases and V 4 bases, and 3 bases lay outside the gene matches. The CDR3 has 16 amino acids. CDR1 is MNHEY, CDR2 SVGAGI, per germline.

The rearrangement links TRBV28 to TRBJ1-4; 9 nucleotides match TRBD1. The germline gives CDR1 MDHEN, CDR2 SYDVKM. CDR3 length: 17 amino acids. J gave up 7 bases and V 6 bases, and 15 bases lay outside the gene matches. CDR3 region: CASSPTGGDREGEKLFF. The CDR3, as DNA: TGTGCCAGCAGCCCTACTGGGGGGGACAGGGAGGGTGAAAAACTGTTTTTT.

V is TRBV14 and J is TRBJ2-7; D ambiguous. V was shortened by 4 bases and J by 3 bases, with 16 bases between the two germline ends. Germline values: CDR1 SGHDN, CDR2 FVKESK. CDR3 length equals 15 residues. The CDR3 loop is CASSPTLGVSYEQYF. Here the CDR3 DNA reads TGTGCCAGCAGCCCGACATTAGGCGTTAGCTACGAGCAGTACTTC.

The V and J genes are TRBV7-9 and TRBJ1-1, with D possibly matching TRBD1 (6 bases). The ends were cut back, 0 bases at V and 7 bases at J, with 9 bases in the middle. Looked up from germline, CDR1 is SEHNR and CDR2 is FQNEAQ (reference sequence). The CDR3 consists of 13 residues. For the CDR3, the DNA is TGTGCCAGCAGCTTAGCGGGGACAAGTGAAGCTTTCTTT. This sequence encodes CASSLAGTSEAFF.

This chain connects TRBV9 to TRBJ2-1; 9 bases are shared with TRBD2. The germline V gene has CDR1 SGDLS and CDR2 YYNGEE. The CDR3 covers 13 residues. V was clipped by 0 bases and J by 10 bases; unmatched bases: 2. As DNA, the CDR3 is TGTGCCAGCAGCGTAGGGCTAGCGGGGGAGCAGTTCTTC. Amino acid sequence: CASSVGLAGEQFF. Variable domain in full (rest from reference TRBV9 and TRBJ2-1): DSGVTQTPKHLITATGQRVTLRCSPRSGDLSVYWYQQSLDQGLQFLIQYYNGEERAKGNILERFSAQQFPDLHSELNLSSLELGDSALYFCASSVGLAGEQFFGPGTRLTVL.

V gene TRBV7-3 combines with J gene TRBJ2-1; 7 bases align to TRBD2. The length of the CDR3 is 15 residues. The V gene end was trimmed by 5 bases and the J gene end by 4 bases; junction bases not matched to a gene: 8. Germline CDR1 reads SGHTA; CDR2 reads FQGTGA. CDR3: CASSPTGTTYNEQFF. CDR3 nucleotides: TGTGCCAGCAGCCCTACCGGGACTACGTACAATGAGCAGTTCTTC.

This clone appeared a few times. The rearrangement links TRBV5-1 to TRBJ2-5, with TRBD1 identical over 9 bases. The length of the CDR3 is 14 residues. The germline gives CDR1 SGHRS, CDR2 YFSETQ. Trimming cost V 2 bases and J 4 bases; bases outside gene matches: 3. This CDR3 is CASSLTGGSETQYF. The CDR3 nucleotides read TGCGCCAGCAGCTTAACAGGGGGCTCAGAGACCCAGTACTTC.

The V and J genes are TRBV5-8 and TRBJ2-7, with D perhaps matching TRBD2 (5 bases). V lost 7 bases and J lost 2, with 16 bases in between. The germline V gene has CDR1 SGHTS and CDR2 YDEGEE. The CDR3 has 14 amino acids. The CDR3 DNA sequence: TGTGCCAGCTCTCCCTCCGGGAAGGCCTACGAGCAGTACTTC. This sequence encodes CASSPSGKAYEQYF.

The chain has TRBV27 and TRBJ2-1, with unresolved D. The CDR3 runs to 13 residues. V was cut by 5 bases and J by 5 bases, with 10 bases left in between. Germline V gene data show CDR1 as MNHEY and CDR2 as SMNVEV (reference sequence). The CDR3 DNA sequence: TGTGCCAGCAGTCCCTCCCTGCACAATGAGCAGTTCTTC. Protein product: CASSPSLHNEQFF.

The rearrangement links TRBV5-4 to TRBJ2-1, with TRBD2 identical over 10 bases. This CDR3 spans 16 amino acids. Germline CDR1 SGHNT, CDR2 YYREEE (reference sequence). J gave up 2 bases and V 4 bases, and 6 bases lay outside the gene matches. This chain's CDR3 is CASSPFTSGTYNEQFF. The DNA of the CDR3 is TGTGCCAGCAGCCCCTTCACTAGCGGGACCTACAATGAGCAGTTCTTC.

The chain carries TRBV18 and TRBJ1-5, with D unresolved. The CDR3 has 15 residues. The V end lost 6 bases, the J end lost 0 bases, and 12 bases lay between the germline ends. The germline gives CDR1 KGHSH, CDR2 LQKENI. The CDR3 bases are TGTGCCAGCTCCCCAACCTCGGGTAGCAATCAGCCCCAGCATTTT. Translating gives CASSPTSGSNQPQHF. Combining the CDR3 with reference TRBV18 and TRBJ1-5 gives the whole variable domain NAGVMQNPRHLVRRRGQEARLRCSPMKGHSHVYWYRQLPEEGLKFMVYLQKENIIDESGMPKERFSAEFPKEGPSILRIQQVVRGDSAAYFCASSPTSGSNQPQHFGDGTRLSIL.

The V call is TRBV10-2, the J call TRBJ2-2; D is possibly TRBD1 or TRBD2 (6 bases each). Germline V gene data show CDR1 as WSHSY and CDR2 as SAAADI. The CDR3 totals 15 residues. V was trimmed by 5 bases and J by 6 bases, leaving 16 bases between them. This chain's CDR3 is CASSLYREDPGELFF. CDR3 nucleotides: TGCGCCAGCAGTTTATACAGGGAGGACCCCGGGGAGCTGTTTTTT.

A few counts support this clone. The rearrangement uses TRBV9 and TRBJ2-3; 9 bases line up with TRBD2. V was pared by 0 bases and J by 4 bases, with 3 bases of the junction left unmatched. This CDR3 comprises 15 residues. CDR1 is SGDLS, CDR2 YYNGEE, per germline. The chain's CDR3 is CASSVGGREADTQYF. The CDR3 nucleotides read TGTGCCAGCAGCGTAGGCGGGAGGGAGGCAGATACGCAGTATTTT. Full variable domain (remainder filled in from reference TRBV9 and TRBJ2-3): DSGVTQTPKHLITATGQRVTLRCSPRSGDLSVYWYQQSLDQGLQFLIQYYNGEERAKGNILERFSAQQFPDLHSELNLSSLELGDSALYFCASSVGGREADTQYFGPGTRLTVL.

The chain carries TRBV11-2 and TRBJ1-4; D possibly corresponds to TRBD1 (5 bases). The germline V gene has CDR1 SGHAT and CDR2 FQNNGV. The CDR3 spans 15 residues. Trimming cost V 1 base and J 4 bases, with 10 bases left between them. CDR3 in amino acids: CASSLVRGINEKLFF. CDR3 nucleotide sequence: TGTGCCAGCAGCTTAGTACGGGGGATTAATGAAAAACTGTTTTTT.

This clone occurred a few times. This chain uses TRBV5-4 with TRBJ1-2; D is unresolved. CDR3 size: 11 residues. Trimming stripped 4 bases from V and 5 bases from J, with 6 bases between. Germline loops: CDR1 SGHNT, CDR2 YYREEE (reference sequence). The CDR3: CASSGGYGYTF. The CDR3 DNA follows: TGTGCCAGCAGCGGAGGGTATGGCTACACCTTC.

The chain links TRBV4-1 to TRBJ2-1, with 14 bases aligning to TRBD2. J gave up 6 bases and V 1 base, and 5 bases lay outside the gene matches. Germline V gene sequence: CDR1 MGHRA, CDR2 YSYEKL. The CDR3 is 17 residues long. CDR3: CASSQGPGLAGVNEQFF. The CDR3 DNA reads as TGCGCCAGCAGCCAAGGGCCGGGACTAGCGGGGGTCAATGAGCAGTTCTTC.

The rearrangement uses TRBV5-6 and TRBJ2-7; D is uncertain. Germline CDR1 is SGHDT and CDR2 is YYEEEE. The CDR3 extends over 14 amino acids. Trimming cost V 4 bases and J 5 bases, with 16 bases left between them. CDR3 protein: CASSPYDVADEQYF. The CDR3 DNA is TGTGCCAGCAGCCCTTATGATGTGGCAGACGAGCAGTACTTC.

The chain combines TRBV6-1 with TRBJ2-2; D remains ambiguous. CDR1 is MNHNS and CDR2 is SASEGT in the germline V gene. V lost 7 bases to trimming and J lost 1 base, with 7 bases between them. The CDR3 loop spans 13 amino acids. CDR3 in amino acids: CASNSKNTGELFF. The CDR3 nucleotides are TGTGCCAGCAACTCCAAGAACACCGGGGAGCTGTTTTTT.